One and the same sample provided the 3 T cell receptor beta chains below, sequenced in a study of early T cells in non-severe SARS-CoV-2 infection. Each CDR3 protein gets one entry after TCRdb re-called the 5' RACE reads with MiXCR. The table lists about 77,000 distinct CDR3 sequences, less than 20% of them singletons, with 2.9% in the top ten. The sequencing sample was made of whole blood. The receptors derive from an adult who was a healthcare worker with PCR-confirmed SARS-CoV-2 infection or an uninfected control (not recorded which).

The chain carries TRBV11-2 and TRBJ2-2, with a tentative D call TRBD1 (6 bases). Germline V gene sequence: CDR1 SGHAT, CDR2 FQNNGV. The CDR3 has 15 residues. Between the trimmed V and J ends, which lost 3 bases and 4 bases, there was a span of 12 bases. The CDR3 nucleotides read TGTGCCAGCAGCTTGGCAGGGGCAATCACCGGGGAGCTGTTTTTT. This gives the protein CASSLAGAITGELFF.

V usage is TRBV12-5 and J usage is TRBJ2-3, with a possible D match to TRBD2 (6 bases). This CDR3 is 15 amino acids long. V dropped 7 bases and J dropped 4 bases, with 18 bases sitting between them. Germline lookup yields CDR1 LGHNT and CDR2 FRNRAP. CDR3 residues: CASAPGREVADTQYF. The DNA for the CDR3 is TGTGCTAGTGCTCCAGGTAGGGAGGTCGCAGATACGCAGTATTTT.

This chain uses TRBV29-1 with TRBJ1-2, with a weak D call TRBD1 (5 bases). V was trimmed by 5 bases and J by 3 bases, leaving 13 bases between them. Germline CDR1 and CDR2: SQVTM and ANQGSEA. This CDR3 has 13 residues. CDR3 sequence: CSVRGRVDYGYTF. The DNA of the CDR3 is TGCAGCGTTCGCGGCAGGGTGGACTATGGCTACACCTTC. Complete variable domain (other parts from reference TRBV29-1 and TRBJ1-2): SAVISQKPSRDICQRGTSLTIQCQVDSQVTMMFWYRQQPGQSLTLIATANQGSEATYESGFVIDKFPISRPNLTFSTLTVSNMSPEDSSIYLCSVRGRVDYGYTFGSGTRLTVV.